This T cell receptor (beta chain) originates from a study of blood T cell repertoires in COVID-19. Overall study: Acute-phase and convalescent COVID-19 samples originated in the United States, Italy and Spain.

Source study methods: Nucleated cell number was recorded as an estimate derived from reference gene primer amplification. Only in-frame clones appear in the TCRdb table, and some are missing; sequencing was by immunoSEQ multiplex PCR. That table furnishes V, J and clone size, whereas the DNA furnished D and trimming. This sample has approximately 94,000 clones, with approximately 84% found just once. Germline V gives CDR1 LNHDA, CDR2 SQIVND (reference sequence). The CDR3 is 16 residues long. Regarding this clone: At one end the junction does not follow the germline gene, possibly because of a read error.

The rearrangement links TRBV19 to TRBJ1-1; tentative D call: TRBD1 (5 bases). The sequenced sample consisted of peripheral blood. This receptor was taken from a man under 40 in a cohort sampled during active COVID-19. In DNA, the CDR3 is TGTGCCAGTGGTATAGAGCCAGGGAGGGAGAACACTGAAGCTTTCTTT. The encoded protein is CASGIEPGRENTEAFF. Together with reference TRBV19 and TRBJ1-1, the CDR3 gives the full variable domain: DGGITQSPKYLFRKEGQNVTLSCEQNLNHDAMYWYRQDPGQGLRLIYYSQIVNDFQKGDIAEGYSVSREKKESFPLTVTSAQKNPTAFYLCASGIEPGRENTEAFFGQGTRLTVV.